The source of this T cell receptor beta chain is a study of monozygotic twins with inflammatory bowel disease. Overall study results and limits: Patient-to-patient differences in immunosuppressive treatment may have added variability to the repertoires. Concordant and discordant twins showed no difference in repertoire similarity, possibly from limited power. IBD patients shared fewer clonotypes with others than healthy twins, especially with disease activity.

Concerning this clonotype: Antigen unknown.

Eight distinct reactions (per sample) were used to make the cDNA. TCRdb re-called the 5' RACE reads and shows each CDR3 protein once, DNA omitted. The table lists more than 120,000 distinct CDR3 sequences. The V gene's germline CDR1 is SGHRS and CDR2 YFSETQ. CDR3 size: 15 residues. V and J are TRBV5-1 and TRBJ1-1; TCRdb designates TRBD1, a call that cannot be tested without DNA. This clonotype was obtained from a human donor with ulcerative colitis or Crohn's disease, or a healthy co-twin of an affected twin (not recorded which). Sequenced material: blood. CDR3 residues: CASSPGDRGSTEAFF.